These 15 T cell receptor beta chains originate from one sample sequenced in a study of T cells in Graves' hyperthyroidism and ophthalmopathy (dated by TCRdb to about 2019). Library preparation was by multiplex PCR. The reads were generated on an Illumina HiSeq 2000. TCR beta CDR3 regions were amplified from RNA transcripts. The first round of RT-PCR for the TCR CDR3 was performed with the HTBI primer set and the Qiagen OneStep RT-PCR kit. TCRdb reprocessed the public reads (quality trimming at Q25 with fastp, clone calling with MiXCR) and kept in-frame beta chains. Duplicate CDR3 protein sequences are folded into a single record with the most common DNA and genes. This sample gives around 340,000 distinct CDR3 sequences in total; roughly 17% of them show up just once. The top ten hold around a third of the sample. Input material: blood. These receptors were collected from a woman aged 25 to 39 with Graves' hyperthyroidism that later progressed to Graves' ophthalmopathy.

A word on this clonotype: At one of its ends the junction is not consistent with the germline gene, which may arise from a read error. The genes are TRBV20-1 and TRBJ1-4, with unresolved D. This CDR3 is built from 14 residues. Germline-derived CDR1 and CDR2 are DFQATT and SNEGSKA (reference sequence). CDR3 sequence reads: CRARWLGGNEKLFF. In nucleotides, the CDR3 is TGCAGGGCTAGATGGCTAGGAGGGAATGAAAAACTGTTTTTT.

This clonotype has just a few counts. CDR3 sequence reads: CASSLVRGRREAFF. CDR3 in DNA: TGTGCCAGCAGCTTAGTCCGTGGACGGAGGGAAGCTTTCTTT. The J gene is TRBJ1-1, the V gene TRBV11-2, with D hard to call. The CDR3 extends over 14 amino acids. CDR1 SGHAT and CDR2 FQNNGV come from the germline V gene. Trimming removed 1 base at V and 8 bases at J, with 14 bases between.

V usage is TRBV6-2 or TRBV6-3 and J usage is TRBJ2-2; D unresolved. CDR1 MNHEY and CDR2 SVGEGT come from the germline V gene. This CDR3 has 14 amino acids. V was pared by 5 bases and J by 0 bases, with 7 bases between. The CDR3 DNA reads as TGTGCCAGCAGTCTCAAGACGAACACCGGGGAGCTGTTTTTT. Its protein is CASSLKTNTGELFF.

In its sample, this clonotype was seen many times. V usage is TRBV12-3 or TRBV12-4 and J usage is TRBJ1-3, with TRBD1 matching 8 bases. V was pared by 5 bases and J by 5 bases, with 11 bases of the junction left unmatched. CDR3 length: 16 residues. As DNA, the CDR3 is TGTGCCAGCAGTCTCGGACAGGGTATGAATAGAAACACCATATATTTT. The encoded protein is CASSLGQGMNRNTIYF.

The V gene is TRBV28, the J gene TRBJ2-7, with TRBD2 identical over 12 bases. The trim removed 2 bases at V and 3 bases at J, leaving 5 bases unmatched. The CDR3 totals 16 residues. CDR1 and CDR2 (germline): MDHEN, SYDVKM. In nucleotides, the CDR3 is TGTGCCAGCAGTTTAAACCTAGCGGGAGGGGGCTACGAGCAGTACTTC. Its translation: CASSLNLAGGGYEQYF.

The chain couples TRBV11-2 to TRBJ2-5; D is ambiguous. In germline, CDR1 is SGHAT, CDR2 FQNNGV. The CDR3 is 15 residues long. Trimming removed 5 bases at V and 5 bases at J, with 18 bases between. CDR3 residues: CASSTRTRVGETQYF. The CDR3 coding sequence is TGTGCCAGCAGCACCCGGACCCGGGTCGGGGAGACCCAGTACTTC.

This clonotype was counted ten times or more. The CDR3 coding sequence is TGTGCCAGCAGCTTAAGCGGGAGCGCCTACGAGCAGTACTTC. It is translated as CASSLSGSAYEQYF. This sequence joins TRBV7-2 and TRBJ2-7, with 8 bases identical to TRBD2. This CDR3 region has 14 residues. V lost 2 bases, J lost 2 bases, and 2 bases stayed unmatched. Germline CDR1 and CDR2: SGHTA and FQGNSA. Complete variable domain (other parts from reference TRBV7-2 and TRBJ2-7): GAGVSQSPSNKVTEKGKDVELRCDPISGHTALYWYRQSLGQGLEFLIYFQGNSAPDKSGLPSDRFSAERTGGSVSTLTIQRTQQEDSAVYLCASSLSGSAYEQYFGPGTRLTVT.

This clonotype came up many times. The J gene is TRBJ2-3, the V gene TRBV2, with 9 bases that match TRBD1. The germline CDR1 and CDR2 sequences are SNHLY and FYNNEI. J was trimmed by 1 base and V by 5 bases; bases with no gene match: 4. The CDR3 totals 15 residues. The CDR3 sequence: CASSTGGAGTDTQYF. The DNA for the CDR3 is TGTGCCAGCAGTACAGGGGGCGCAGGCACAGATACGCAGTATTTT.

This clonotype was picked up many times. This chain links TRBV2 with TRBJ2-1; 11 nucleotides line up with TRBD2. The CDR3 is 15 residues long. Losses at the gene ends were 9 bases for V and 8 bases for J; bases not matched to a gene: 12. Germline-derived CDR1 and CDR2 are SNHLY and FYNNEI. CDR3: CASKATTSGIDEQFF. The CDR3 DNA is TGTGCCAGTAAAGCTACGACTAGCGGGATCGATGAGCAGTTCTTC.

The J gene is TRBJ2-3, the V gene TRBV4-3; 8 positions agree with TRBD2. The CDR3 runs 17 residues. Germline V gene lookup returns CDR1 LGHNA and CDR2 YSLEER. With 3 bases clipped from V and 4 bases from J, the junction kept 12 bases outside the gene matches. This chain's CDR3 is CASSHTGTRFWSDTQYF. In nucleotides, the CDR3 is TGCGCCAGCAGCCACACCGGGACTAGATTTTGGTCAGATACGCAGTATTTT.

The V gene is TRBV6-1, the J gene TRBJ2-1; 12 bases align to TRBD2. CDR1 and CDR2 from the germline V gene are MNHNS and SASEGT. The CDR3 covers 13 residues. Trimming at V came to 8 bases and at J to 8 bases, leaving 4 bases not matched to a gene. The CDR3 nucleotides are TGTGCCAGCTGGACTAGCGGGACGGATGAGCAGTTCTTC. This gives the protein CASWTSGTDEQFF.

The table lists this clonotype with many counts. The chain joins TRBV2 to TRBJ2-1; weak D call: TRBD2 (5 bases). V shed 11 bases and J shed 3 bases, with 20 bases lying between them. This CDR3 is 15 amino acids long. Germline assignment: CDR1 SNHLY and CDR2 FYNNEI. The CDR3 region has the DNA TGTGCCGATCAACCCGGCCTAGCCTACTACAATGAGCAGTTCTTC. Translation gives CADQPGLAYYNEQFF.

This clonotype was counted ten times or more. This chain links TRBV5-1 with TRBJ2-1; D remains unclear. Trimming pared 3 bases from V and 3 bases from J, leaving 13 bases between. Germline V gives CDR1 SGHRS, CDR2 YFSETQ. The CDR3 contains 15 residues. In DNA, the CDR3 is TGCGCCAGCAGCTCCGGGCTTCTTATCTACAATGAGCAGTTCTTC. Translated: CASSSGLLIYNEQFF.

The chain has TRBV29-1 and TRBJ2-5; no clear D gene. This CDR3 has 12 amino acids. V lost 3 bases and J 1 base, leaving 6 bases between the germline ends. Germline values: CDR1 SQVTM, CDR2 ANQGSEA. CDR3: CSVDGSQETQYF. As DNA, the CDR3 is TGCAGCGTTGATGGCAGCCAAGAGACCCAGTACTTC.

The V and J genes are TRBV5-4 and TRBJ2-1; 11 nucleotides line up with TRBD2. CDR3 length: 17 amino acids. Trimming at V came to 2 bases and at J to 0 bases, leaving 4 bases not matched to a gene. Looked up from germline, CDR1 is SGHNT and CDR2 is YYREEE (reference sequence). The CDR3 spells CASSLLAGALSYNEQFF. CDR3 DNA sequence: TGTGCCAGCAGCTTACTAGCGGGGGCACTCTCCTACAATGAGCAGTTCTTC.